A single sample is the source of the 27 T cell receptor beta chains below, sequenced in a study of T cell responses to AZD1222 COVID-19 vaccine. The data were produced by immunoSEQ multiplex PCR, yet TCRdb's version contains in-frame clones alone and is incomplete. The sample lists 130,000 to 150,000 clones, 85% to 95% seen once, with roughly 2% in the top ten. Sequenced here: peripheral blood, sampled on day 0 of AZD1222 vaccination. The receptors originated from an adult in good health.

The V call is TRBV7-2, the J call TRBJ2-4, with D perhaps TRBD1 (6 bases). V was pared by 1 base and J by 1 base, with 11 bases between. Germline V gene lookup returns CDR1 SGHTA and CDR2 FQGNSA. The CDR3 is 16 amino acids. This CDR3 is CASSLVGGQAKNIQYF. The DNA of the CDR3 is TGTGCCAGCAGCTTAGTAGGCGGACAGGCCAAAAACATTCAGTACTTC.

The chain has TRBV19 and TRBJ1-5, with TRBD1 identical over 7 bases. After removal of 6 bases from V and 6 bases from J, the junction contained 8 bases not matched to a gene. The germline V gene has CDR1 LNHDA and CDR2 SQIVND (reference sequence). CDR3 size: 14 residues. The CDR3 DNA follows: TGTGCCAGTAGGGATCACAGGGGCAGTCAGCCCCAGCATTTT. Protein sequence: CASRDHRGSQPQHF.

The genes are TRBV5-5 and TRBJ1-2; tentative D call: TRBD1 (6 bases). V was pared by 4 bases and J by 7 bases, with 14 bases between. Looked up from germline, CDR1 is SGHKS and CDR2 is YYEKEE (reference sequence). This CDR3 contains 13 residues. CDR3 protein: CASSMGTGSGYTF. The DNA of the CDR3 is TGTGCCAGCAGCATGGGAACAGGGTCTGGCTACACCTTC. The full variable domain, in which reference TRBV5-5 and TRBJ1-2 provide the parts outside the CDR3, is DAGVTQSPTHLIKTRGQQVTLRCSPISGHKSVSWYQQVLGQGPQFIFQYYEKEERGRGNFPDRFSARQFPNYSSELNVNALLLGDSALYLCASSMGTGSGYTFGSGTRLTVV.

This clone was picked up one time. The germline gene is not matched at one end of the junction; a read error may be the cause. This rearrangement joins TRBV30 to TRBJ2-7; tentative D call: TRBD1 (7 bases). CDR3 length: 15 amino acids. Per germline, CDR1 GTSNPN and CDR2 SVGIG (reference sequence). CDR3 DNA sequence: TGTGCCTGGAGCAGGGGGGTGGCAGGGCCTAGCGTTGGGAACTTC. It is translated as CAWSRGVAGPSVGNF.

The chain joins TRBV3-1 (or the pseudogene TRBV3-2) to TRBJ2-2; 15 bases fit TRBD2. Trimming removed 4 bases from V and 5 bases from J; junction bases left unmatched: 8. The CDR3 has 18 amino acids. Germline CDR1 LGHDT, CDR2 YNNKEL (reference sequence). The CDR3 loop is CASSPLGGLAGGTGELFF. CDR3 in DNA: TGTGCCAGCAGCCCACTCGGAGGACTAGCGGGGGGGACCGGGGAGCTGTTTTTT.

The chain employs TRBV9 and TRBJ1-6; D is perhaps TRBD1 (5 bases). Trimming cost V 3 bases and J 1 base, with 8 bases left between them. From germline, CDR1 is SGDLS and CDR2 YYNGEE. The CDR3 has 15 amino acids. This chain's CDR3 is CASSASGSYNSPLHF. CDR3 bases: TGTGCCAGCAGCGCCTCAGGGTCCTATAATTCACCCCTCCACTTT.

The rearrangement joins TRBV15 to TRBJ1-2; possible D gene TRBD1, 6 bases. Germline-derived CDR1 and CDR2 are LNHNV and YYDKDF (reference sequence). Trimming took 2 bases from V and 14 from J, leaving 18 bases between them. The CDR3 consists of 13 residues. CDR3 sequence: CATSRNGGQFRTF. The DNA for the CDR3 is TGTGCCACCAGCAGAAACGGGGGACAATTCCGGACCTTC.

The genes are TRBV7-6 and TRBJ1-6; tentative D call: TRBD1 (6 bases). Deletions cut 1 base from V and 5 bases from J, with 9 bases between. The germline CDR1 and CDR2 sequences are SGHVS and FNYEAQ. This CDR3 is built from 15 residues. This CDR3 is CASSLGRTDNSPLHF. CDR3 nucleotides: TGTGCCAGCAGCTTAGGGAGGACAGATAATTCACCCCTCCACTTT.

The V and J genes are TRBV7-2 and TRBJ2-2, with TRBD2 matching over 7 bases. The V gene end was trimmed by 2 bases and the J gene end by 1 base; junction bases not matched to a gene: 4. Germline CDR1 SGHTA, CDR2 FQGNSA. CDR3 length: 16 amino acids. CDR3 coding DNA: TGTGCCAGCAGCTTACGCCAGCGGGGGAACACCGGGGAGCTGTTTTTT. Translation gives CASSLRQRGNTGELFF.

The chain carries TRBV3-1 (or the pseudogene TRBV3-2) and TRBJ2-7; 10 bases line up with TRBD2. V gave up 5 bases and J gave up 4 bases; unmatched junction bases: 5. Germline loops: CDR1 LGHDT, CDR2 YNNKEL (reference sequence). The CDR3 extends over 14 amino acids. The chain's CDR3 is CASSSSGRKYEQYF. In nucleotides, the CDR3 is TGTGCCAGCAGCTCTAGCGGGAGAAAATACGAGCAGTACTTC.

The rearrangement joins TRBV5-4 to TRBJ1-2; D not resolved. Trimming took 0 bases from V and 2 from J, leaving 5 bases between them. CDR1 is SGHNT and CDR2 is YYREEE in the germline V gene (reference sequence). This CDR3 contains 13 residues. The CDR3 sequence is CASSLGGNYGYTF. As DNA, the CDR3 is TGTGCCAGCAGCTTGGGGGGAAACTATGGCTACACCTTC.

The J gene is TRBJ1-2, the V gene TRBV9; TRBD1 matches at 7 bases. V shed 4 bases and J 8 bases; nucleotides not matched to a gene: 11. Per germline, CDR1 SGDLS and CDR2 YYNGEE. CDR3 length equals 14 residues. The CDR3 DNA reads TGTGCCAGCAGCCCGAGGGACAGTAGTGGGGGCTACACCTTC. It translates to CASSPRDSSGGYTF.

This rearrangement joins TRBV6-6 to TRBJ2-7; 11 bases are shared with TRBD2. V was pared by 9 bases and J by 2 bases, with 6 bases of the junction left unmatched. The germline gives CDR1 MNHNY, CDR2 SVGAGI (reference sequence). CDR3 length equals 14 residues. As DNA, the CDR3 is TGTGCCAGTAGGGGACTAGCGGTAACCTACGAGCAGTACTTC. Its protein is CASRGLAVTYEQYF.

The V and J genes are TRBV9 and TRBJ2-2; D unresolved. The CDR3 totals 15 residues. CDR1 is SGDLS, CDR2 YYNGEE, per germline. Trimming took off 0 bases at V and 0 bases at J, with 6 bases between the two ends. The CDR3 DNA reads as TGTGCCAGCAGCGTAGGAAGGACGAACACCGGGGAGCTGTTTTTT. It is translated as CASSVGRTNTGELFF. Full variable domain (outside the CDR3, taken from reference TRBV9 and TRBJ2-2): DSGVTQTPKHLITATGQRVTLRCSPRSGDLSVYWYQQSLDQGLQFLIQYYNGEERAKGNILERFSAQQFPDLHSELNLSSLELGDSALYFCASSVGRTNTGELFFGEGSRLTVL.

The V gene is TRBV30, the J gene TRBJ2-1; 11 bases are a match to TRBD1. This CDR3 has 13 amino acids. CDR1 and CDR2 (germline): GTSNPN, SVGIG (reference sequence). Trimming took 5 bases from V and 7 from J; bases not matched to a gene: 4. The CDR3 nucleotides read TGTGCCTGGGGACAGGGGGCAGTGAATGAGCAGTTCTTC. Amino acid sequence: CAWGQGAVNEQFF.

The genes are TRBV6-5 and TRBJ1-1; 9 positions match TRBD1. The V gene's germline CDR1 is MNHEY and CDR2 SVGAGI. This CDR3 region has 14 residues. Losses at the gene ends were 10 bases for V and 3 bases for J; bases not matched to a gene: 9. CDR3 sequence (DNA): TGTGCCACCAGACAGGGGGAAGTTTACACTGAAGCTTTCTTT. Protein: CATRQGEVYTEAFF.

The chain combines TRBV6-5 with TRBJ1-2, with a possible D match to TRBD1 (5 bases). CDR3 size: 16 residues. The germline gives CDR1 MNHEY, CDR2 SVGAGI. Trimming removed 4 bases from V and 2 bases from J, with 17 bases in between. The CDR3 region has the DNA TGTGCCAGCAGTTCCCTCCGAGGGAGGGGAAACTATGGCTACACCTTC. Translated, it gives CASSSLRGRGNYGYTF.

V is TRBV7-8 and J is TRBJ2-2; D might be TRBD2 (6 bases). The V gene's germline CDR1 is SGHVS and CDR2 FQNEAQ. V gave up 5 bases and J gave up 8 bases, with 15 bases separating them. The CDR3 totals 14 residues. The CDR3 here is CASSPGTRGGELFF. As DNA, the CDR3 is TGTGCCAGCAGCCCCGGGACTCGCGGAGGGGAGCTGTTTTTT.

There are a few counts of this clone. The CDR3 DNA sequence: TGTGCCAGCAGCAATGAATTTACCTACAATGAGCAGTTCTTC. Amino acid sequence: CASSNEFTYNEQFF. The rearrangement links TRBV21-1 to TRBJ2-1. TRBV21-1 is shown as a pseudogene. CDR3 size: 14 residues.

The rearrangement links TRBV2 to TRBJ1-2; D not certain. The CDR3 has 12 amino acids. The V end was cut by 6 bases, the J end by 7 bases, with 12 bases between. Germline CDR1 SNHLY, CDR2 FYNNEI. The CDR3 here is CASRSAWGGYTF. Written as DNA, the CDR3 is TGTGCCAGCAGATCAGCGTGGGGTGGCTACACCTTC.

The chain recombines TRBV7-9 with TRBJ2-5; D unresolved. Per the germline V gene, CDR1 is SEHNR and CDR2 is FQNEAQ (reference sequence). V lost 3 bases to trimming and J lost 5 bases, with 13 bases between them. There are 14 residues in the CDR3. The CDR3 region has the DNA TGTGCCAGCAGCTTTCGTTCCGGGTCGGAGACCCAGTACTTC. This translates into CASSFRSGSETQYF.

This chain joins TRBV5-1 and TRBJ1-2; D remains ambiguous. CDR3 length equals 14 residues. From germline, CDR1 is SGHRS and CDR2 YFSETQ. The ends were cut back, 3 bases at V and 8 bases at J, with 17 bases in the middle. The CDR3 is CASSSMTSLEGYTF. CDR3 DNA: TGCGCCAGCAGCTCCATGACGAGCCTCGAGGGCTACACCTTC.

The CDR3 loop reads CASHSVGVGDTLRSYGYTF. As DNA, the CDR3 is TGTGCCAGCCACTCAGTCGGTGTGGGGGACACCCTGAGATCCTATGGCTACACCTTC. The V call is TRBV27, the J call TRBJ1-2, with D maybe TRBD1 (6 bases). Germline CDR1 MNHEY, CDR2 SMNVEV (reference sequence). The V end lost 8 bases, the J end lost 4 bases, and 32 bases lay between the germline ends. The CDR3 consists of 19 residues.

This clone was seen only a few times. The rearrangement uses TRBV12-3 or TRBV12-4 and TRBJ1-3; D is ambiguous. The CDR3 runs 13 residues. V shed 2 bases and J shed 4 bases, with 6 bases lying between them. The CDR3 coding sequence is TGTGCCAGCAGTTTACAGGCGGGAAACACCATATATTTT. Protein: CASSLQAGNTIYF.

The chain recombines TRBV5-1 with TRBJ2-1, with TRBD2 matching 9 bases. Germline V gene sequence: CDR1 SGHRS, CDR2 YFSETQ. V lost 4 bases and J lost 5; bases outside the gene matches: 7. CDR3 length: 15 residues. The CDR3 nucleotides read TGCGCCAGCAGCCCTGGGACTAGCAGAAACAATGAGCAGTTCTTC. Protein sequence: CASSPGTSRNNEQFF.

The rearrangement links TRBV29-1 to TRBJ2-5, with 7 bases that match TRBD1. Trimming cost V 6 bases and J 0 bases; bases outside gene matches: 1. The CDR3 consists of 12 residues. Germline-derived CDR1 and CDR2 are SQVTM and ANQGSEA. CDR3 nucleotide sequence: TGCAGCGTGGGACAGAACCAAGAGACCCAGTACTTC. It encodes CSVGQNQETQYF.

V gene TRBV6-4 combines with J gene TRBJ2-3; the D call may be TRBD1 or TRBD2 (5 bases each). CDR3 size: 15 residues. The V end lost 3 bases, the J end lost 0 bases, and 10 bases lay between the germline ends. Germline V gene data show CDR1 as MRHNA and CDR2 as SNTAGT. The CDR3 DNA reads as TGTGCCAGCAGTGAAGGGACGCATAGCACAGATACGCAGTATTTT. Residues: CASSEGTHSTDTQYF.